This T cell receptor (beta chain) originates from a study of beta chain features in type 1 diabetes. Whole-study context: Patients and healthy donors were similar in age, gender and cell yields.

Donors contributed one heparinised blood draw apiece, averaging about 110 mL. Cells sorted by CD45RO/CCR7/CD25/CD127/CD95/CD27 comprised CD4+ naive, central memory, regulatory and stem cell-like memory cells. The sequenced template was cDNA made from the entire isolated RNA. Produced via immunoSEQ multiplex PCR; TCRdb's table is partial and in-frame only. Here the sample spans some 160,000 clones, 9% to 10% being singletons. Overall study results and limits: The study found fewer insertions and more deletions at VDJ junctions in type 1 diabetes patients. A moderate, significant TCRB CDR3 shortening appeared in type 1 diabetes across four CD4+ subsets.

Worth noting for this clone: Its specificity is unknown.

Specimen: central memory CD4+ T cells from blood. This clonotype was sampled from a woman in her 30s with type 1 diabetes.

The CDR3 DNA reads TGTGCCAGCTGGTCCCCGGACCGGAGGACCTACGAGCAGTACTTC. Translation: CASWSPDRRTYEQYF. This rearrangement joins TRBV2 to TRBJ2-7, with D possibly TRBD2 on 5 matching bases. The CDR3 is 15 amino acids. Trimming stripped 8 bases from V and 2 bases from J, with 19 bases between. Germline V lookup: CDR1 SNHLY, CDR2 FYNNEI.